Described below is a single T cell receptor beta chain sequence and its context. Its antigen is still unknown. Base qualities were left out, and no much larger clone turns up one base away. This sample is drawn from a study of blood T cell repertoires in COVID-19 (dated by TCRdb to 2018 to 2021). About the investigation overall: Samples covering the acute and convalescent phases of COVID-19 were provided by collaborators in the United States, Italy and Spain. Samples were obtained from the ongoing ImmuneRACE study (first 160 participants) and from 1,254 subjects provided by 6 global collaborators. The repertoires were released in a freely available public database meant as a resource for research on the immune response to SARS-CoV-2. A de-identified subject ID, COVID-19 status, age in years and sex were almost always included in the sample metadata. The prospective study material was composed of cDNA or gDNA derived from T cells, B-cell-depleted T cells, or PBMCs. Subjects who had been exposed to COVID-19, were actively infected with it, or had recovered from it provided the deeply sampled blood TCRbeta repertoires that made up the dataset. Where available, HLA class I and class II types were obtained from metadata supplied by the sample provider rather than from assay-based typing.

CDR1 and CDR2, per the germline V gene, are SNHLY and FYNNEI. There are 12 amino acids in the CDR3, from cysteine to phenylalanine inclusive. Only CDR3 DNA is held: 36 bases, read in frame from base 1. The junction carries 15 bases between V and J, which are trimmed by 6 bases and 10 bases respectively. The immunoSEQ Assay, a bias-controlled multiplex PCR, was used to amplify TCRbeta CDR3 regions from genomic DNA. On the study's bioinformatics: Within the assay, amplification of reference gene primers was used to estimate how many nucleated cells each sample contained. Sequence reads were collapsed and filtered to measure the absolute abundance of every unique TCRbeta CDR3 rearrangement. For each sample, productive Simpson clonality was calculated as the square root of Simpson's diversity index over productive rearrangements. In its TCRdb copy, this immuneACCESS table keeps in-frame sequences only and misses some clones. Where compared with another copy, unresolved V genes explain less than half of these, and the others have no known cause. Clone size and V and J calls were adopted from that table, with D and trimming inferred from the DNA. This sample has around 100,000 clones in its table, and around 85% of those were observed once. The ten largest clones add up to around an eighth of the sample.

Each collaborating institution followed its own protocols to collect whole blood in K2EDTA tubes. For TCRbeta analysis, collaborators shipped samples in one of three forms: frozen whole blood, isolated PBMCs, or DNA extracted from either of those sample types. General findings and caveats noted by the study authors: Clinical and demographic metadata were provided uncurated, with the amount varying by source and participant.

The sequence was collected from a man aged 50-60 years with active or convalescent COVID-19. The source material was peripheral blood. The sequence joins TRBV2 to TRBJ1-2; TRBD1 is possibly the D segment (6 matching bases). The CDR3 in this case is CASSGPGEIYTF. The DNA sequence reads TGTGCCAGCAGCGGTCCAGGGGAAATCTACACCTTC.